One TCR beta chain is described in this entry. Its antigen specificity is not known. A junction end diverges from the germline sequence, so it may reflect a read error. The sample is drawn from a study of tumor and adjacent non-tumor tissue in lung cancer (dated by TCRdb to the late 2010s). With respect to the entire study: Of the cohort, eleven to twelve patients had adenocarcinoma, 2 had squamous cell carcinoma and 1 had small cell lung cancer. The roughly 15 patients were aged roughly 30 to 85 years, included 10 men and 5 women, and had TNM stage I to III disease. Sequencing produced some 130,000,000 productive TCRbeta reads in total, an average of about 4.2 million reads per sample. Bulk TCRbeta repertoires were compared between lung tumor tissue and matched distant non-tumor lung tissue obtained from more than twelve lung cancer patients. For each patient, one tumor sample and one normal lung sample were taken, giving thirty paired specimens that underwent TCRbeta CDR3 sequencing.

RNA was extracted from bulk unsorted tissue and checked for quality with a NanoDrop ND-1000 and an Agilent 2100. All donors had newly diagnosed lung cancer, had not received prior chemotherapy, and were admitted for thoracic surgery in China between August and November 2014. Patients with previous radiotherapy or chemotherapy, or with another concurrent cancer, were excluded from the study. Surgical tissue pieces of roughly 1-2.1 cm3 were preserved in RNAlater solution and stored at -80 °C until use. Overall study results and their limits: Tumor tissue showed significantly higher TCR diversity (inverse Simpson) than normal lung tissue, at roughly 430 vs 170 (P = 0.0075, Mann-Whitney U test). Significantly higher TCR diversity was found in younger patients, and higher tumor TCR diversity was associated with shorter overall and disease-free survival. Peripheral blood was not sequenced, so blood TCRbeta repertoires in these lung cancer patients were not examined. A significantly larger cumulative share of the repertoire was made up by the top 100 clones in normal lung than in tumor tissue. Neither the sequencing platform nor unique molecular identifiers are named or mentioned anywhere in the methods. Only around 15 patients were included in the cohort, and the need for larger samples and more detailed clinical data was noted by the authors.

Library creation used multiplex PCR. Instrument on record: Illumina HiSeq 2500. Following protocols modified from ARM-PCR, the researchers constructed TCRbeta libraries through three rounds of nested PCR with primers (Table S4). Before sequencing, PCR products of 200-500 bp were cut from the gel and purified using the QIAquick gel extraction kit. On the study's bioinformatics: Trimmomatic was used to clean the reads, FLASH was used to merge the reads into complete CDR3 sequences, and MiTCR was used to assign the reads to V(D)J germline segments. VDJtools was used to compute clonal diversity as the inverse Simpson's index. A read counted as productive if the sequence was in-frame and lacked a premature stop codon. The public sequencing data were trimmed at Q25 with fastp and processed into clonotypes with MiXCR by TCRdb, which kept only in-frame beta chains. One record per CDR3 amino acid sequence lists the most common genes and DNA. What appears here as the V and J calls and clone size reflects TCRdb's work, not the paper's. The sample yields tens of thousands of distinct CDR3 sequences; about two thirds were counted once. The ten largest make up around 9.5% of the sample.

The CDR3 goes from the cysteine to the phenylalanine over 13 residues. This entry keeps only the CDR3 DNA: 39 bases, framed from base 1. For CDR1 and CDR2, the germline V gene lists MNHEY and SVGEGT. The source is a woman in her thirties or forties with non-small cell lung cancer. This sequence uses TRBV6-2 or TRBV6-3 and TRBJ2-7; the D segment may tentatively be TRBD1 or TRBD2, each giving 6 matched bases. Material: lung tumor tissue. The DNA reads TGTGGCAGCAGTTACAGGCGGTGGTGGGGGGCCCAATTC. The encoded protein is CGSSYRRWWGAQF.